This is a list of T cell receptor beta chains from one sample in a study of T-cell memory formation after mild COVID-19. TCRdb independently ran MiXCR on the 5' RACE reads; one entry per CDR3 protein. This table holds about 470,000 distinct CDR3 sequences, 18% found once. The sample comprised PBMCs or a T cell subset sorted from them (not recorded which). The receptors were gathered from an adult woman who had mild COVID-19 (a few samples of this study predate the infection). Cell type and time point are not known. CDR3s include the opening cysteine and the closing phenylalanine or tryptophan. A D gene is named only where the DNA matches it firmly. Not all rows give a size; the values are once, few, many and, for expanded clones, a class.

size: few
J: TRBJ2-7
V: TRBV7-9
D: .
CDR3: CASSLAAYSYEQYF
DNA: TGTGCCAGCAGCTTAGCAGCGTACTCCTACGAGCAGTACTTC

size: .
J: TRBJ2-5
V: TRBV20-1
D: TRBD2
CDR3: CSAAGLGWETQYF
DNA: TGCAGTGCCGCAGGACTAGGTTGGGAGACCCAGTACTTC

size: .
J: TRBJ2-3
V: TRBV2
D: .
CDR3: CASTESSAVGDTQYF
DNA: TGTGCCAGCACTGAGTCTAGCGCTGTCGGGGATACGCAGTATTTT

size: few
J: TRBJ1-1
V: TRBV7-9
D: .
CDR3: CASSSLVRDTEAFF
DNA: TGTGCCAGCAGCTCCTTGGTCCGAGACACTGAAGCTTTCTTT

size: .
J: TRBJ2-5
V: TRBV24-1
D: .
CDR3: CATSHPGRAETQYF
DNA: TGTGCCACCAGTCATCCAGGACGGGCAGAGACCCAGTACTTC

size: many
J: TRBJ2-7
V: TRBV5-5
D: TRBD1
CDR3: CASSRGQAYEQYF
DNA: TGTGCCAGCAGCCGAGGACAGGCCTACGAGCAGTACTTC

size: .
J: TRBJ2-1
V: TRBV20-1
D: .
CDR3: CSATSMGDNRNEQFF
DNA: TGCAGTGCTACGTCGATGGGGGACAATCGCAATGAGCAGTTCTTC

size: .
J: TRBJ2-5
V: TRBV15
D: .
CDR3: CATSKRGYQETQYF
DNA: TGTGCCACCAGCAAACGGGGCTACCAAGAGACCCAGTACTTC

size: few
J: TRBJ2-5
V: TRBV25-1
D: .
CDR3: CASSEGAGRETQYF
DNA: TGTGCCAGCAGTGAGGGTGCAGGGCGGGAGACCCAGTACTTC

size: few
J: TRBJ2-2
V: TRBV12-3/TRBV12-4
D: .
CDR3: CASSLKGYTGELFF
DNA: TGTGCCAGCAGTTTGAAGGGGTACACCGGGGAGCTGTTTTTT

size: many
J: TRBJ2-3
V: TRBV20-1
D: .
CDR3: CSASRNTQYF
DNA: TGCAGTGCCTCAAGAAATACGCAGTATTTT

size: .
J: TRBJ1-2
V: TRBV30
D: .
CDR3: CAWGPGTGPRGYTF
DNA: TGTGCCTGGGGGCCCGGGACTGGCCCTAGGGGCTACACCTTC

size: few
J: TRBJ2-3
V: TRBV10-3
D: .
CDR3: CAISDRGATDTQYF
DNA: TGTGCCATCAGTGACAGGGGGGCCACAGATACGCAGTATTTT

size: many
J: TRBJ2-5
V: TRBV6-1
D: .
CDR3: CASSEYGGQETQYF
DNA: TGTGCCAGCAGTGAATATGGGGGACAAGAGACCCAGTACTTC

size: .
J: TRBJ2-7
V: TRBV7-9
D: TRBD1
CDR3: CASSLATGSLNEQYF
DNA: TGTGCCAGCAGCTTAGCGACAGGGAGTCTGAACGAGCAGTACTTC

size: few
J: TRBJ2-2
V: TRBV30
D: .
CDR3: CAWASGRGTGELFF
DNA: TGTGCCTGGGCAAGCGGGCGCGGGACCGGGGAGCTGTTTTTT

size: few
J: TRBJ2-7
V: TRBV3-1
D: TRBD2
CDR3: CASSRRTSGRAFPEQYF
DNA: TGTGCCAGCAGCCGCCGGACTAGCGGGAGGGCCTTTCCCGAGCAGTACTTC

size: .
J: TRBJ1-2
V: TRBV7-9
D: .
CDR3: CASSLGGGTGYTF
DNA: TGTGCCAGCAGCTTAGGGGGAGGAACTGGCTACACCTTC

size: .
J: TRBJ2-7
V: TRBV6-2/TRBV6-3
D: TRBD2
CDR3: CASSATSGPYEQYF
DNA: TGTGCCAGCAGTGCGACTAGCGGACCCTACGAGCAGTACTTC

size: few
J: TRBJ2-7
V: TRBV29-1
D: TRBD1
CDR3: CSVDGTGSYEQYF
DNA: TGCAGCGTTGATGGGACAGGGTCCTACGAGCAGTACTTC

size: once
J: TRBJ2-7
V: TRBV18
D: TRBD1
CDR3: CASSPGQGGGEQYF
DNA: TGTGCCAGCTCACCAGGACAGGGTGGAGGCGAGCAGTACTTC

size: few
J: TRBJ1-3
V: TRBV5-5
D: TRBD1
CDR3: CASTGTGGNTIYF
DNA: TGTGCCAGCACCGGGACAGGGGGAAACACCATATATTTT

size: few
J: TRBJ1-2
V: TRBV30
D: .
CDR3: CAWSDGGGYGYTF
DNA: TGTGCCTGGAGTGACGGGGGTGGCTATGGCTACACCTTC

size: .
J: TRBJ2-3
V: TRBV3-1
D: TRBD2
CDR3: CASSPIAGGPTDTQYF
DNA: TGTGCCAGCAGCCCTATAGCGGGAGGTCCCACAGATACGCAGTATTTT

size: many
J: TRBJ1-1
V: TRBV30
D: .
CDR3: CAWISPRRGTNEAFF
DNA: TGTGCCTGGATCTCACCTCGACGAGGGACGAATGAAGCTTTCTTT

size: .
J: TRBJ1-1
V: TRBV6-5
D: TRBD1
CDR3: CASSPQGVTEAFF
DNA: TGTGCCAGCAGCCCCCAGGGGGTCACTGAAGCTTTCTTT

size: .
J: TRBJ2-3
V: TRBV18
D: .
CDR3: CASSPLADTDTQYF
DNA: TGTGCCAGCTCACCCCTTGCGGACACAGATACGCAGTATTTT

size: .
J: TRBJ2-1
V: TRBV5-1
D: TRBD2
CDR3: CASSRRGLAGGGVNEQFF
DNA: TGCGCCAGCAGTCGCAGGGGACTAGCGGGAGGAGGGGTCAATGAGCAGTTCTTC

size: few
J: TRBJ2-1
V: TRBV7-6
D: TRBD2
CDR3: CASSLSGVGSSYNEQFF
DNA: TGTGCCAGCAGCTTAAGCGGGGTTGGGAGCTCCTACAATGAGCAGTTCTTC

size: .
J: TRBJ2-4
V: TRBV11-3
D: .
CDR3: CASSLVTRGSIQYF
DNA: TGTGCCAGCAGCTTAGTCACCAGGGGAAGCATTCAGTACTTC

size: few
J: TRBJ2-7
V: TRBV9
D: .
CDR3: CASSPGQWGEQYF
DNA: TGTGCCAGCAGCCCCGGACAGTGGGGTGAGCAGTACTTC

size: once
J: TRBJ1-2
V: TRBV9
D: TRBD1
CDR3: CASSAGQGRAGYTF
DNA: TGTGCCAGCAGCGCAGGACAGGGGCGGGCTGGCTACACCTTC

size: .
J: TRBJ2-7
V: TRBV9
D: .
CDR3: CASSSSQGPRDEQYF
DNA: TGTGCCAGCAGCAGCTCCCAGGGGCCCAGGGACGAGCAGTACTTC

size: few
J: TRBJ2-1
V: TRBV7-9
D: .
CDR3: CASSPGGLGNEQFF
DNA: TGTGCCAGCAGCCCTGGGGGGCTAGGGAATGAGCAGTTCTTC

size: few
J: TRBJ1-1
V: TRBV7-2
D: .
CDR3: CANSGDPAPNTEAFF
DNA: TGTGCCAATTCAGGGGACCCGGCTCCGAACACTGAAGCTTTCTTT

size: .
J: TRBJ2-7
V: TRBV4-1
D: TRBD1
CDR3: CASSQSGQGPYEQYF
DNA: TGCGCCAGCAGCCAATCCGGACAGGGGCCTTACGAGCAGTACTTC

size: .
J: TRBJ2-7
V: TRBV12-3/TRBV12-4
D: TRBD1
CDR3: CASSFPGQGYEQYF
DNA: TGTGCCAGCAGTTTCCCCGGACAGGGCTACGAGCAGTACTTC

size: few
J: TRBJ2-2
V: TRBV29-1
D: .
CDR3: CSIPAPSIANTGELFF
DNA: TGCAGCATCCCTGCCCCGAGCATCGCGAACACCGGGGAGCTGTTTTTT

size: few
J: TRBJ2-7
V: TRBV6-5
D: .
CDR3: CASSYRGFYEQYF
DNA: TGTGCCAGCAGTTACAGGGGGTTCTACGAGCAGTACTTC

size: many
J: TRBJ2-5
V: TRBV18
D: .
CDR3: CASSPPKETQYF
DNA: TGTGCCAGCTCACCACCGAAGGAGACCCAGTACTTC

size: few
J: TRBJ2-7
V: TRBV15
D: .
CDR3: CATSQNGDGSNYEQYF
DNA: TGTGCCACCAGTCAGAACGGCGATGGGTCCAATTACGAGCAGTACTTC

size: .
J: TRBJ1-2
V: TRBV6-2/TRBV6-3
D: .
CDR3: CASTVEEGYGYTF
DNA: TGTGCCAGCACCGTCGAGGAGGGCTATGGCTACACCTTC

size: .
J: TRBJ2-6
V: TRBV7-6
D: .
CDR3: CASSSYVDRYNVLTF
DNA: TGTGCCAGCAGCTCCTACGTCGACCGCTACAACGTCCTGACTTTC

size: .
J: TRBJ2-2
V: TRBV5-6
D: TRBD2
CDR3: CASSSEKLAGGRPGELFF
DNA: TGTGCCAGCAGCTCAGAAAAACTAGCGGGGGGTCGCCCCGGGGAGCTGTTTTTT

size: few
J: TRBJ2-1
V: TRBV20-1
D: TRBD2
CDR3: CSARGTTQYNEQFF
DNA: TGCAGTGCTCGCGGGACTACCCAATACAATGAGCAGTTCTTC

size: .
J: TRBJ1-5
V: TRBV6-5
D: .
CDR3: CASSTIQGRRQPQHF
DNA: TGTGCCAGCAGTACGATCCAGGGTCGGCGTCAGCCCCAGCATTTT

size: .
J: TRBJ1-4
V: TRBV7-8
D: .
CDR3: CASSSKRGLTNEKLFF
DNA: TGTGCCAGCAGCTCAAAACGGGGGCTAACTAATGAAAAACTGTTTTTT

size: .
J: TRBJ2-2
V: TRBV5-1
D: .
CDR3: CASSFRQPGELFF
DNA: TGCGCCAGCAGCTTCCGCCAACCCGGGGAGCTGTTTTTT

size: .
J: TRBJ2-7
V: TRBV27
D: TRBD1
CDR3: CASSLRRDRFYYEQYF
DNA: TGTGCCAGCAGTCTCCGCCGGGACAGGTTTTACTACGAGCAGTACTTC

size: few
J: TRBJ2-7
V: TRBV20-1
D: .
CDR3: CSARLHYEQYF
DNA: TGCAGTGCTAGACTCCACTACGAGCAGTACTTC

size: .
J: TRBJ2-5
V: TRBV7-9
D: .
CDR3: CASSSRLGEEETQYF
DNA: TGTGCCAGCAGCTCACGCCTGGGAGAGGAAGAGACCCAGTACTTC

size: .
J: TRBJ2-7
V: TRBV5-6
D: .
CDR3: CASSSGRTISYEQYF
DNA: TGTGCCAGCAGCTCGGGACGCACGATCTCCTACGAGCAGTACTTC

size: .
J: TRBJ2-1
V: TRBV20-1
D: TRBD2
CDR3: CSAGGTSGSNEQFF
DNA: TGCAGTGCAGGGGGGACTAGCGGGAGCAATGAGCAGTTCTTC

size: .
J: TRBJ2-6
V: TRBV7-9
D: .
CDR3: CASTLDNGANVLTF
DNA: TGTGCCAGCACCTTGGACAATGGGGCCAACGTCCTGACTTTC

size: .
J: TRBJ1-5
V: TRBV30
D: TRBD1
CDR3: CAWSAVNLGQGIFGNQPQHF
DNA: TGTGCCTGGAGTGCTGTAAACCTTGGACAGGGAATATTCGGTAATCAGCCCCAGCATTTT

size: .
J: TRBJ1-4
V: TRBV20-1
D: .
CDR3: CSARNWGTEKLFF
DNA: TGCAGTGCTAGGAATTGGGGAACTGAAAAACTGTTTTTT

size: .
J: TRBJ2-1
V: TRBV27
D: .
CDR3: CASSLSRHYNEQFF
DNA: TGTGCCAGCAGTTTAAGCCGACACTACAATGAGCAGTTCTTC